The sequence of this T cell receptor (beta chain) was determined in a study of CD8+ T cells in alopecia areata. Across the whole study: Treated patients were scored for severity by percent of scalp affected. Study results and caveats: Many of the expanded lesional clones endured in scalp and blood while on tofacitinib. Between patients, shared TCR sequences were less clear than in mice. This was possibly due in part to HLA diversity in the patient population.

This clone was recorded only once. The antigen remains unidentified. Treatment here: oral pan-JAK inhibitor, 5-10 mg twice daily. RNA was extracted and reverse transcribed into cDNA as the sequencing template. Sequencing used immunoSEQ multiplex PCR; TCRdb keeps in-frame clones, though not all of them. The repertoire holds some 220,000 clones, with 50% to 60% as singletons. The germline V gene encodes CDR1 SGDLS and CDR2 YYNGEE. This CDR3 contains 14 residues. V was shortened by 1 base and J by 7 bases, with 9 bases between the two germline ends. The gene calls are TRBV9 and TRBJ1-6, with D perhaps matching TRBD1 (6 bases). The source of this sequence is a human donor with alopecia areata. The material was CD4+ T cells sorted from blood, obtained at week 4, from a patient treated with tofacitinib. The CDR3 is CASSVPGANSPLHF. CDR3 DNA sequence: TGTGCCAGCAGCGTACCGGGGGCGAATTCACCCCTCCACTTT.